This T cell receptor (beta chain) stems from a study of cytomegalovirus exposure and HLA in healthy donors. Whole-study context: Earlier work reported 117 million unique TCR beta sequences from some 170 million T cells.

A multiplex PCR was run with 60 Vbeta primers and 13 Jbeta primers. Repertoires were generated with immunoSEQ multiplex PCR, while TCRdb's copy carries only in-frame clones and drops some. The table includes 93,000 or so clones, roughly 77% detected once. Study results and limitations: The study recorded over 150 TCR beta chains that were cytomegalovirus-associated. For TCR beta chains, V- and J-gene trimming was later linked to a missense DCLRE1C variant.

CDR1 and CDR2 (germline): SQVTM, ANQGSEA. With 6 bases removed from V and 1 base from J, the gap between germline ends came to 12 bases. CDR3 length: 13 residues. About this clone itself: What it recognizes is unknown.

Though nominally healthy at sampling, donors likely had unrecorded immune exposures. The sequenced sample was PBMCs. This sequence was found in a woman aged 18-35 years in good health and CMV-seropositive. The rearrangement uses TRBV29-1 and TRBJ1-1; tentatively, D is TRBD1 (6 bases). The CDR3 region has the DNA TGCAGCGTGGTAAAACAGGGGAACACTGAAGCTTTCTTT. As protein: CSVVKQGNTEAFF.